Listed below are T cell receptor beta chains from one sample, sequenced in a study of blood T cell repertoires in COVID-19. Some clones are missing from TCRdb's copy, which holds only in-frame ones; the method was immunoSEQ multiplex PCR. This table holds tens of thousands of clones, around 80% found once. Sequences were obtained from peripheral blood. The receptors were gathered from a human donor in a cohort sampled during active COVID-19. Both conserved end residues are part of each CDR3. The D gene is left open where the match is weak. Clone size appears in some rows only: once, few, many, or a class for an expanded clone.

clone_size	d_call	v_call	j_call	cdr3_nt	cdr3_aa
-	TRBD1	TRBV7-9	TRBJ1-3	TGTGCCAGCAGCGACACAGGACAGGGGGTAGGAAACACCATATATTTT	CASSDTGQGVGNTIYF
once	TRBD2	TRBV24-1	TRBJ2-4	TGTGCCACCAGTGACCCTCGGACTAGTGAGGGCATTCAGTACTTC	CATSDPRTSEGIQYF
-	-	TRBV6-2/TRBV6-3	TRBJ1-2	TGTGCCAGCAGTTACTCGAGATCATATGTGGACAGCTCTATCTATGGCTACACCTTC	CASSYSRSYVDSSIYGYTF
-	-	TRBV2	TRBJ2-3	TGTGCCAGCAGCGCCCTTAGTGCAGATACGCAGTATTTT	CASSALSADTQYF
-	TRBD1	TRBV6-5	TRBJ2-7	TGTGCCAGCAGACTACAGGGGGCTATCGACGAGCAGTACTTC	CASRLQGAIDEQYF
-	TRBD1	TRBV7-9	TRBJ1-4	TGTGCCAGCAGCTTACGACAGGGCGGTGAAAAACTGTTTTTT	CASSLRQGGEKLFF
-	-	TRBV12-3/TRBV12-4	TRBJ2-1	TGTGCCAGCAGTTCCGGTGAGCAGTTCTTC	CASSSGEQFF
-	-	TRBV2	TRBJ1-2	TGTGCCAGTTCCAGTGAGGTCGGTGGCTACACCTTC	CASSSEVGGYTF
-	-	TRBV7-2	TRBJ1-3	TGTGCCAGCAGCTTAGGTGGAGGGAGAGGAAACACCATATATTTT	CASSLGGGRGNTIYF
-	-	TRBV3-1/TRBV3-2	TRBJ2-7	TGTGCCAGCAGCCAAGATGCAGCGATCTCCTACGAGCAGTACTTC	CASSQDAAISYEQYF
-	TRBD1	TRBV15	TRBJ1-6	TGTGCCACCAGCAACAGGGGAAATTCACCCCTCCACTTT	CATSNRGNSPLHF
-	-	TRBV6-6	TRBJ2-4	TGTGCCAGCAGTTACTCGAGTCGCACTTACTTC	CASSYSSRTYF
once	TRBD1	TRBV5-1	TRBJ1-2	TGCGCCAGCAGCTTGGGATTGAAGGACAGGGGTAGGTCCCCTAACTATGGCTACACCTTC	CASSLGLKDRGRSPNYGYTF
-	TRBD2	TRBV30	TRBJ2-7	TGTGCCTGGAGTGTGGGGTCTAGCGGGACTTACGAGCAGTACTTC	CAWSVGSSGTYEQYF
few	TRBD1	TRBV11-3	TRBJ2-7	TGTGCCAGCAGCTTCGGGACAGGGCGTGAGCAGTACTTC	CASSFGTGREQYF
-	-	TRBV27	TRBJ2-3	TGTGCCAGCAGTTTATCCTCCCCCGGGACAGATACGCAGTATTTT	CASSLSSPGTDTQYF
-	TRBD2	TRBV7-2	TRBJ2-7	TGTGCCAGCAGCTTAGGACTAGCGGGAGGGCAATACGAGCAGTACTTC	CASSLGLAGGQYEQYF
few	-	TRBV4-2	TRBJ2-1	TGTGCCAGCAGCCAAGATAAGGAGCCGTCGGAGTTCTTC	CASSQDKEPSEFF
-	-	TRBV7-8	TRBJ2-2	TGTGCCAGCAGCTTAGGACCGCGCTGGAGCACCGGGGAGCTGTTTTTT	CASSLGPRWSTGELFF
-	-	TRBV6-5	TRBJ2-7	TGTGCCAGTGCCCTAGGCCCCTGGGACGAGCAGTACTTC	CASALGPWDEQYF
-	TRBD2	TRBV7-2	TRBJ2-1	TGTGCCAGCAGCTCTTCTAGCGGTGGGGTTGAGCAGTTCTTC	CASSSSSGGVEQFF
-	-	TRBV6-2/TRBV6-3	TRBJ2-1	TGTGCCAGCAGTTACTCTGGGAGCTCCTACAATGAGCAGTTCTTC	CASSYSGSSYNEQFF
-	-	TRBV10-3	TRBJ2-7	TGTGCCATCAAGGAGGAAGGGCGGGGCTACGAGCAGTACTTC	CAIKEEGRGYEQYF
few	TRBD2	TRBV10-3	TRBJ2-5	TGTGCCATCAGATCGGGAGGAAGCGGACAAGAGACCCAGTACTTC	CAIRSGGSGQETQYF
-	-	TRBV5-1	TRBJ2-2	TGCGCCAGCAGCCAGAGCGAGATCACCGGGGAGCTGTTTTTT	CASSQSEITGELFF
-	TRBD1	TRBV6-5	TRBJ1-2	TGTGCCAGCAGGCCGGGACAGGGTCGCGGCTACACCTTC	CASRPGQGRGYTF
-	TRBD1	TRBV5-1	TRBJ2-7	TGCGCCAGCGGGACAGGGCTTAGTCCTCCCTCCTACGAGCAGTACTTC	CASGTGLSPPSYEQYF
-	-	TRBV5-6	TRBJ1-2	TGTGCCAGCAGCTTGAGCAGACTGGATGGCTACACCTTC	CASSLSRLDGYTF
-	-	TRBV5-6	TRBJ1-1	TGTGCCAGCAGCCAAGACAGGTTCGAACCTTTCTTT	CASSQDRFEPFF
-	-	TRBV2	TRBJ1-2	TGTGCCAGCAGGAAGACACTTGACGGCTACACCTTC	CASRKTLDGYTF
-	-	TRBV11-2	TRBJ1-1	TGTGCCAGCAGCTTAGGTAGGCGGTGGAGCACTGAAGCTTTCTTT	CASSLGRRWSTEAFF
-	-	TRBV15	TRBJ1-1	TGTGCCACCAGCAGGGGCCTTGGGACTGAAGCTTTCTTT	CATSRGLGTEAFF
few	-	TRBV20-1	TRBJ2-4	TGCAGTGCCCACAATCTTCGCATTCAGTACTTC	CSAHNLRIQYF
-	-	TRBV10-3	TRBJ1-4	TGTGCCATCAGTGCTCAAGGAGGTCGTGAAAAACTGTTTTTT	CAISAQGGREKLFF
once	TRBD2	TRBV24-1	TRBJ2-1	TGTGCCACCAGTGACCCAACCGGGACTAGCGGGAGGGGGTACAATGAGCAGTTCTTC	CATSDPTGTSGRGYNEQFF
-	-	TRBV27	TRBJ2-7	TGTGCCGGCCAGCAGGGGCGCCGGTTCTACGAGCAGTACTTC	CAGQQGRRFYEQYF
-	-	TRBV7-9	TRBJ2-7	TGTGCCAGCAGCCCCGGGACTGATGTCTCCTACGAGCAGTACTTC	CASSPGTDVSYEQYF
-	TRBD1	TRBV6-5	TRBJ2-7	TGTGCCAGTCACAGCAAGCGGACAGGGACCTACGAGCAGTACTTC	CASHSKRTGTYEQYF
-	TRBD1	TRBV5-1	TRBJ1-1	TGCGCCAGCAGCTGGACAGGGGGCATCACTGAAGCTTTCTTT	CASSWTGGITEAFF
-	TRBD1	TRBV5-5	TRBJ2-7	TGTGCCAGCAGCTTGGCCGAGGCCAGGGGGCACGAGCAGTACTTC	CASSLAEARGHEQYF
once	-	TRBV28	TRBJ1-2	TGTGCCAGCACCTTCCCTCAACCAGGGCCCAACTATGGCTACACCTTC	CASTFPQPGPNYGYTF
-	TRBD1	TRBV6-2/TRBV6-3	TRBJ1-2	TGTGCCAGCACTTACAGGGGACTCTATGGCTACACCTTC	CASTYRGLYGYTF